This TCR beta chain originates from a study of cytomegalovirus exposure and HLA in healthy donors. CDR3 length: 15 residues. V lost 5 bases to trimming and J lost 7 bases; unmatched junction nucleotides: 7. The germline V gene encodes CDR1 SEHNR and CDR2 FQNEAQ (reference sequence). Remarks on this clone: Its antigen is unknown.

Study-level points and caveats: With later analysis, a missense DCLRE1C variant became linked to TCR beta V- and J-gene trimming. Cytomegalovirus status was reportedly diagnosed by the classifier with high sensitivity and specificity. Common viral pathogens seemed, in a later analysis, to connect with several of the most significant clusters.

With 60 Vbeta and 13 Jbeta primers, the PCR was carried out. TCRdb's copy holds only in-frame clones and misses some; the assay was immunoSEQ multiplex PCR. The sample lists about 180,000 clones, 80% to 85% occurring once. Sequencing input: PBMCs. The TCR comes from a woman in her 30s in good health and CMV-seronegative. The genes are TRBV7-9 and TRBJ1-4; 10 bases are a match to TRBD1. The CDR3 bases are TGTGCCAGCAGCGCTCCGACAGGGGGCTTTGAAAAACTGTTTTTT. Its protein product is CASSAPTGGFEKLFF.